The 18 T cell receptor beta chains presented below share a single source sample, sequenced in a study of quantifying T cell responses using KT2 cells. On the study more broadly: Reverse transcription used primers in the TCR alpha and beta constant regions.

An oligo carrying a UMI was ligated to the cDNA 3' end. An equimolar mix of RC1.1 and RC1.2 primed the beta chain across TRBC1 and TRBC2. A single record per CDR3 protein comes from TCRdb applying MiXCR to the UMI-ligation and nested PCR reads. The data contain approximately 57,000 distinct CDR3 sequences, roughly 12% of them singletons. The sequencing input was PBMCs spiked with cells of the T cell clone KT2. The receptors were gathered from a human donor.

This clonotype was counted between two and nine times. The gene calls are TRBV5-1 and TRBJ2-3; D unresolved. This CDR3 comprises 13 residues. V gave up 2 bases and J gave up 6 bases, with 10 bases separating them. Germline V CDR1 and CDR2: SGHRS, YFSETQ. CDR3 in amino acids: CASSFSLEDTQYF. CDR3 sequence (DNA): TGCGCCAGCAGCTTTAGTTTGGAGGATACGCAGTATTTT.

CDR3 amino acids: CASSPRPGPGYEQFF. Written as DNA, the CDR3 is TGTGCCAGCAGCCCAAGACCCGGCCCAGGATATGAGCAGTTCTTC. This chain connects TRBV14 to TRBJ2-1; D is unresolved. Trimming stripped 4 bases from V and 8 bases from J, with 18 bases between. Germline lookup yields CDR1 SGHDN and CDR2 FVKESK. This CDR3 is 15 amino acids long.

In this sample, this clonotype turned up a few times. The chain recombines TRBV14 with TRBJ1-2; the D gene is possibly TRBD1 (6 bases). The CDR3 loop spans 15 amino acids. The germline V gene has CDR1 SGHDN and CDR2 FVKESK. Trimming removed 3 bases from V and 5 bases from J, with 16 bases in between. The CDR3, as DNA: TGTGCCAGCAGCCATGAACGGGACAAACGATATGGCTACACCTTC. Protein product: CASSHERDKRYGYTF.

This chain connects TRBV18 to TRBJ2-5; D may be TRBD1 or TRBD2 (5 bases each). CDR1 is KGHSH, CDR2 LQKENI, per germline. CDR3 length equals 15 residues. Trimming removed 3 bases from V and 1 base from J, with 12 bases in between. The CDR3 region is CASSPPGGFQETQYF. The CDR3, as DNA: TGTGCCAGCTCACCCCCTGGGGGATTCCAAGAGACCCAGTACTTC.

CDR3 sequence (DNA): TGTGCCAGCAGGCAAGGGGAGGATGGCTACACCTTC. This translates into CASRQGEDGYTF. The chain is built from TRBV2 and TRBJ1-2; TRBD1 might be the D (5 bases). Germline CDR1 reads SNHLY; CDR2 reads FYNNEI. This CDR3 spans 12 amino acids. Trimming pared 6 bases from V and 6 bases from J, leaving 11 bases between. Full variable domain (outside the CDR3, taken from reference TRBV2 and TRBJ1-2): EPEVTQTPSHQVTQMGQEVILRCVPISNHLYFYWYRQILGQKVEFLVSFYNNEISEKSEIFDDQFSVERPDGSNFTLKIRSTKLEDSAMYFCASRQGEDGYTFGSGTRLTVV.

This rearrangement joins TRBV20-1 to TRBJ1-3, with 8 bases identical to TRBD1. This CDR3 contains 14 residues. The J segment lost 4 bases and the V segment lost 3 bases, leaving 5 bases of the junction unmatched. The V gene's germline CDR1 is DFQATT and CDR2 SNEGSKA (reference sequence). DNA of the CDR3: TGCAGTGCTAGGACAGGGGAAGCAGGAAACACCATATATTTT. This codes for CSARTGEAGNTIYF.

The rearrangement joins TRBV20-1 to TRBJ1-5; D is unresolved. The ends were cut back, 1 base at V and 5 bases at J, with 15 bases in the middle. Germline CDR1 and CDR2: DFQATT and SNEGSKA (reference sequence). This CDR3 region has 15 residues. The CDR3 spells CSARAQGREHQPQHF. The CDR3 DNA follows: TGCAGTGCTAGAGCCCAAGGGAGGGAACATCAGCCCCAGCATTTT.

This clonotype was seen a handful of times. The chain combines TRBV10-2 with TRBJ2-3; D may be TRBD1 (7 bases). The CDR3 spans 14 residues. CDR1 is WSHSY and CDR2 is SAAADI in the germline V gene. V lost 3 bases to trimming and J lost 3 bases, with 10 bases between them. The CDR3 DNA reads TGCGCCAGCAGTGACAGGGGGAGGACAGATACGCAGTATTTT. Encoded protein: CASSDRGRTDTQYF.

This chain joins TRBV20-1 and TRBJ2-3; D is tentatively TRBD1 or TRBD2 (6 bases each). The germline V gene has CDR1 DFQATT and CDR2 SNEGSKA (reference sequence). This CDR3 region has 11 residues. Trimming removed 4 bases from V and 10 bases from J, with 12 bases in between. This chain's CDR3 is CSATRGEPQYF. In nucleotides, the CDR3 is TGCAGTGCTACGAGGGGGGAACCGCAGTATTTT.

The chain combines TRBV7-9 with TRBJ2-4; tentatively, D is TRBD1 (6 bases). CDR1 is SEHNR, CDR2 FQNEAQ, per germline (reference sequence). The V end lost 7 bases, the J end lost 1 base, and 14 bases lay between the germline ends. This CDR3 is built from 15 residues. CDR3 in DNA: TGTGCCAGCACCCACTCAGACAGGGCCAAAAACATTCAGTACTTC. This translates into CASTHSDRAKNIQYF.

This clonotype was seen a few times. V is TRBV11-2 and J is TRBJ1-3; D unresolved. Trimming removed 3 bases from V and 0 bases from J, with 9 bases in between. Germline V gene lookup returns CDR1 SGHAT and CDR2 FQNNGV. The CDR3 runs 15 residues. The CDR3 here is CASSLRRLSGNTIYF. The CDR3 DNA sequence: TGTGCCAGCAGCTTGAGACGGCTCTCTGGAAACACCATATATTTT. The complete variable domain, with remaining parts taken from reference TRBV11-2 and TRBJ1-3, reads EAGVAQSPRYKIIEKRQSVAFWCNPISGHATLYWYQQILGQGPKLLIQFQNNGVVDDSQLPKDRFSAERLKGVDSTLKIQPAKLEDSAVYLCASSLRRLSGNTIYFGEGSWLTVV.

The genes are TRBV5-1 and TRBJ1-3; D is unresolved. The CDR3 consists of 15 residues. Per the germline V gene, CDR1 is SGHRS and CDR2 is YFSETQ. V gave up 0 bases and J gave up 8 bases, with 15 bases separating them. CDR3 nucleotide sequence: TGCGCCAGCAGCTTGGAGCAGCCCGGCGCGGACACCATATATTTT. Amino acid sequence: CASSLEQPGADTIYF.

This clonotype came up a few times. The rearrangement joins TRBV6-1 to TRBJ1-1; D is perhaps TRBD1 (5 bases). CDR3 length: 16 amino acids. Germline V lookup: CDR1 MNHNS, CDR2 SASEGT. Trimming removed 0 bases at V and 5 bases at J, with 16 bases between. This CDR3 reads CASSEARGGGSTEAFF. The DNA for the CDR3 is TGTGCCAGCAGTGAAGCTAGGGGTGGTGGTTCAACTGAAGCTTTCTTT.

V and J are TRBV14 and TRBJ2-1; D possibly uses TRBD1 or TRBD2 (6 bases each). This CDR3 contains 16 residues. Deletions cut 1 base from V and 0 bases from J, with 10 bases between. Germline CDR1 reads SGHDN; CDR2 reads FVKESK. The CDR3 region is CASSQVGGGSYNEQFF. Written as DNA, the CDR3 is TGTGCCAGCAGCCAAGTTGGAGGGGGCTCCTACAATGAGCAGTTCTTC.

This clonotype showed up many times. The chain carries TRBV20-1 and TRBJ1-2, with D possibly being TRBD1 (5 bases). The CDR3 consists of 11 residues. The V gene's germline CDR1 is DFQATT and CDR2 SNEGSKA (reference sequence). The V gene lost 7 bases and the J gene lost 3 bases, with 9 bases spanning the gap. Written as DNA, the CDR3 is TGCAGTGTGGGGGGGGACTATGGCTACACCTTC. This translates into CSVGGDYGYTF.

This clonotype was counted many times. The chain combines TRBV7-2 with TRBJ1-5; D gene ambiguous. Looked up from germline, CDR1 is SGHTA and CDR2 is FQGNSA. The length of the CDR3 is 14 residues. V lost 5 bases and J lost 7, with 15 bases in between. CDR3 in amino acids: CASSLNGIGQPQHF. The CDR3 nucleotides are TGTGCCAGCAGCCTAAATGGGATAGGGCAGCCCCAGCATTTT.

This clonotype was observed a handful of times. This chain links TRBV5-1 with TRBJ2-2; D not resolved. Germline-derived CDR1 and CDR2 are SGHRS and YFSETQ. The CDR3 has 14 amino acids. Trimming took 0 bases from V and 1 from J, leaving 4 bases between them. DNA for the CDR3: TGCGCCAGCAGCTTGGAAGGGAACACCGGGGAGCTGTTTTTT. Translating gives CASSLEGNTGELFF.

A few counts support this clonotype. The chain is built from TRBV7-3 and TRBJ2-2; 10 bases map to TRBD2. V was pared by 5 bases and J by 4 bases, with 4 bases of the junction left unmatched. The germline V gene has CDR1 SGHTA and CDR2 FQGTGA. The CDR3 is 15 amino acids. As DNA, the CDR3 is TGTGCCAGCAGCGCTTGGACTAGCGGCACCGGGGAGCTGTTTTTT. It translates to CASSAWTSGTGELFF.